Reported below is one T cell receptor beta chain. Its specificity is unknown. This specimen comes from a study of cytomegalovirus exposure and HLA in healthy donors. The study, taken as a whole, reports: Associated with cytomegalovirus, according to the listing, were fewer than 200 TCR beta chains.

Germline V gene sequence: CDR1 LGHNA, CDR2 YNFKEQ. The CDR3 sequence is 17 residues long. Trimming took 5 bases from V and 5 from J; bases not matched to a gene: 16. The PCR had 60 Vbeta and 13 Jbeta primers. The method was immunoSEQ multiplex PCR; TCRdb's version includes in-frame clones alone and lacks a portion of them. The table lists over 150,000 clones, more than 75% of them singletons, with roughly 5.3% in the top ten. V is TRBV4-2 and J is TRBJ2-7; 9 bases are a match to TRBD2. Sequenced sample: PBMCs. The sequence was obtained from a woman in her thirties or forties in good health and CMV-seropositive. CDR3 loop: CASSDTGAGGPGDEQYF. CDR3 coding DNA: TGTGCCAGCAGCGACACGGGGGCGGGAGGGCCCGGGGACGAGCAGTACTTC.